This T cell receptor beta chain was sequenced during a study of a mutant IDH1 vaccine in newly diagnosed glioma (dated by TCRdb to the early 2020s). With respect to the entire study: Of the 32 patients who were treated, around 60% were male and approximately 40% were female, and the mean age was about 40 years. Prior to enrollment, standard therapy consisting of radiotherapy alone, temozolomide alone, or radiochemotherapy with temozolomide had been administered to patients, with the combination being received by most patients. Peripheral blood was drawn at six visits: V03 (baseline), V05, V07, V10, V12 and V13. Longitudinal TCRB deep sequencing was done for about two dozen treated patients, wherever samples were available for exploratory analyses.

The junction carries 8 bases between V and J, which are trimmed by 5 bases and 6 bases respectively. Reading the germline V gene gives CDR1 MRHNA and CDR2 SNTAGT. The CDR3 runs 13 amino acids, cysteine and phenylalanine included. Only CDR3 DNA is held: 39 bases, read in frame from base 1. The protocol used for the library was the immunoSEQ multiplex PCR assay. Rearranged TCR beta chain sequences were amplified using the hsTCRB Kit according to the manufacturer's protocol. Sequencing of TCRB libraries was carried out on an Illumina MiSeq. In the paper's pipeline: The kit vendor's proprietary platform handled demultiplexing, trimming and gene mapping. The table comes from immuneACCESS by way of TCRdb, which keeps in-frame sequences with V and J called. Part of the clones is missing from these tables; in studies checked, under half for an unresolved V gene and the rest for unknown reasons. For V, J and clone size, that table is used; D and trimming come from the DNA. Counted in this sample were approximately 54,000 clones; more than 80% of them appeared once. The ten largest clones take up roughly 19% of the sample.

The meaning of the sample's time point label: baseline, week 1 (first vaccination visit). This specimen's treatment or condition label, interpreted: pre-vaccination baseline after standard-of-care therapy. Donors had newly diagnosed WHO grade 3 or 4 IDH1-mutant astrocytomas with loss of nuclear ATRX. The samples were drawn from NOA16, a multicentre, single-arm, open-label phase I trial in Germany that tested a mutant IDH1 peptide vaccine in humans for the first time. Visit V03 blood draws served as the baseline sample for immunogenicity testing. The DNeasy Blood and Tissue Kit was used to extract genomic DNA from EDTA blood for TCRB sequencing. The research as a whole found: According to the authors, sample limitations meant that analyses of patient blood samples could not be reproduced. Availability determined which PBMC samples were chosen for TCRB deep sequencing. Immune responses induced by the vaccine were seen in 90% to 95% of patients across multiple MHC alleles. No apparent relationship was observed between pseudoprogression and alterations in the top peripheral T cell clonotypes detected by TCRB sequencing.

Concerning this clone: The clone's antigen remains unknown. No clone much larger than this one lies a single base away; base qualities are absent.

This receptor chain uses TRBV6-4 and TRBJ1-6; there is no confident call for the D gene. Sample: PBMCs, taken from a glioma patient treated with radiotherapy, temozolomide or both. The receptor comes from a man aged 18 to 30 with glioma. In nucleotides, the sequence is TGTGCCAGCAGTTGGGAACCTAATTCACCCCTCCACTTT. Its protein reads: CASSWEPNSPLHF.